The subject of this entry is one T cell receptor beta chain. Its target antigen remains unknown. The record has no base qualities; no much larger clone is one base away. Receptors were amplified or captured by the immunoSEQ multiplex PCR assay. What TCRdb holds here is the immuneACCESS table cut down to in-frame rearrangements. Part of the clones is not present; checked against another copy, under half of the missing clones reflect an unresolved V gene, and the others are unexplained. The sample has 75,000 to 80,000 clones on record, 94% of them singletons. The ten largest clones capture about 0.35% of the sample. This sample stems from a study of technical replicates of blood from four donors (dated by TCRdb to 2017 to 2019). Trimming at the junction amounts to 4 bases on V and 4 bases on J, and the germline ends lie 11 bases apart. Reading the germline V gene gives CDR1 SGDLS and CDR2 YYNGEE. The CDR3 measures 13 amino acids from cysteine to phenylalanine. Only the CDR3 DNA stays, 39 bases, in frame from base 1.

The sample consisted of T cells isolated from PBMCs. The clonotype originates from a human donor in good health. The chain links TRBV9 with TRBJ1-1, and perhaps TRBD1 as D gene, on 5 matching bases. The nucleotides are TGTGCCAGCAGCCCCAGGGTGGGCACTGAAGCTTTCTTT. Its translation is CASSPRVGTEAFF.